This entry is about one TCR beta chain. The sample originates from a study of patients and donors after allogeneic stem cell transplantation. TCRdb called the RT-PCR reads again in MiXCR, with one record for every CDR3 protein. The sample gives approximately 140,000 distinct CDR3 sequences, over 30% of which show up once; roughly 50% is in the top ten. V dropped 1 base and J dropped 4 bases, with 11 bases sitting between them. Germline CDR1 reads DFQATT; CDR2 reads SNEGSKA (reference sequence). The CDR3 covers 14 residues. The origin of this receptor is a human donor who was either an allogeneic HSCT recipient or a stem cell or donor lymphocyte infusion donor (not recorded which). It is not recorded whose cells these are; they may come from a transplant donor. The chain has TRBV20-1 and TRBJ1-5; no reliable D call. The sequenced sample consisted of blood, either unsorted or a sorted T cell fraction (not recorded which). CDR3 nucleotide sequence: TGCAGTGCTAGAGCGGCGGAATCGAATCAGCCCCAGCATTTT. Its translation: CSARAAESNQPQHF.